This TCR beta chain was captured by sequencing in a study of response to subunit inactivated influenza vaccine. Unmatched junction bases numbered 14, after V lost 4 bases and J lost 7 bases. The CDR3 has 16 amino acids. TCRdb recomputed calls from the RT-PCR reads with MiXCR, one row per CDR3 protein. The sample carries 560,000 or so distinct CDR3 sequences, approximately 7.6% recorded once. This clonotype was counted many times. The V gene is TRBV12-3 or TRBV12-4, the J gene TRBJ2-7; TRBD1 aligns across 9 bases. Material: PBMCs from blood, obtained 23 months after vaccination. The receptor comes from a man aged 50-75 years who received an inactivated influenza vaccine. As DNA, the CDR3 is TGTGCCAGCAGTTCCACCTCGGGACAGGGATCTTATGAGCAGTACTTC. It is translated as CASSSTSGQGSYEQYF.